The 32 T cell receptor beta chains below come from one sample, sequenced in a study of T cell repertoires in cytomegalovirus infection. TCRdb used MiXCR to reprocess the reads, holding one entry per CDR3 protein. The sample consists of approximately 700,000 distinct CDR3 sequences, approximately 34% of them appearing once. The sample comprised PBMCs. Receptors were obtained from a human donor in good health (CMV status not recorded). Some clones in this sample may be carry-over from other donors' samples.

V is TRBV19 and J is TRBJ1-5; unclear D gene. The CDR3 covers 13 residues. V lost 3 bases and J 4 bases, leaving 7 bases between the germline ends. Looked up from germline, CDR1 is LNHDA and CDR2 is SQIVND (reference sequence). The CDR3 bases are TGTGCCAGTAGTATCTCTCAGAATCAGCCCCAGCATTTT. It translates to CASSISQNQPQHF.

This clonotype occurred a few times. The genes are TRBV12-3 or TRBV12-4 and TRBJ2-7; 7 nucleotides align to TRBD1. V gave up 3 bases and J gave up 5 bases; unmatched junction bases: 10. CDR3 length equals 15 residues. CDR3 DNA: TGTGCCAGCAGTTTTACCCTGACAGGGCGCGACGAGCAGTACTTC. This gives the protein CASSFTLTGRDEQYF.

The genes are TRBV7-2 and TRBJ2-1; D is unresolved. Between the trimmed V and J ends, which lost 5 bases and 4 bases, there was a span of 24 bases. Germline V lookup: CDR1 SGHTA, CDR2 FQGNSA. The CDR3 totals 18 residues. The CDR3 nucleotides are TGTGCCAGCAGCCCGAGGTCCGTTGGGCACGTAGGGTACAATGAGCAGTTCTTC. Translated: CASSPRSVGHVGYNEQFF.

Details on this clonotype: Since a much larger clone is just one base distant, this may be a read error. Since the CDR3 does not end with the conserved phenylalanine or tryptophan, this likely comes from a read error. The chain combines TRBV7-2 with TRBJ1-2, with 12 positions matching TRBD1. The CDR3 loop spans 17 amino acids. Trimming took 5 bases from V and 4 from J; bases not matched to a gene: 11. Germline CDR1 reads SGHTA; CDR2 reads FQGNSA. CDR3 nucleotide sequence: TGTGCCAGCAGCCAAAGTACCGGGACAGGGGGCATCTATGGCTACACCTCC. Translated, it gives CASSQSTGTGGIYGYTS.

This clonotype turned up a few times. The V and J genes are TRBV10-3 and TRBJ2-3; TRBD2 might be the D (6 bases). Germline lookup yields CDR1 ENHRY and CDR2 SYGVKD. Trimming took 6 bases from V and 1 from J, leaving 8 bases between them. The CDR3 runs to 13 residues. CDR3 residues: CAISPGGTDTQYF. The CDR3 nucleotides are TGTGCCATCAGCCCGGGGGGCACAGATACGCAGTATTTT.

This chain joins TRBV11-2 and TRBJ2-7; D ambiguous. V lost 6 bases and J lost 5, with 23 bases in between. The length of the CDR3 is 16 residues. Germline V lookup: CDR1 SGHAT, CDR2 FQNNGV. The DNA of the CDR3 is TGTGCCAGCAGACCCCGGTTGGTCCTCACCGACAACGAGCAGTACTTC. Protein sequence: CASRPRLVLTDNEQYF.

As to this clonotype: The junction shows a germline mismatch at one end, possibly a read error. The chain recombines TRBV11-1 with TRBJ1-2; no reliable D call. The length of the CDR3 is 17 residues. The V gene's germline CDR1 is SGHAT and CDR2 FQDESV (reference sequence). The CDR3 loop is CASSLDYFTAADYVYTF. The CDR3 nucleotides read TGTGCCAGCAGCTTAGATTACTTCACCGCGGCGGACTATGTCTACACCTTC.

This clonotype has only one observation. Relative to the germline gene, one junction end is altered; a read error may explain this. This chain links TRBV7-6 with TRBJ2-5, with TRBD2 identical over 7 bases. The CDR3 is 14 residues long. CDR1 SGHVS and CDR2 FNYEAQ come from the germline V gene. The CDR3 reads CASSLGTNQETQYF. CDR3 in DNA: TGTGCTAGCAGCTTGGGGACTAACCAAGAGACCCAGTACTTC.

The J gene is TRBJ1-5, the V gene TRBV7-2; 11 positions agree with TRBD1. The V gene end was trimmed by 4 bases and the J gene end by 4 bases; junction bases not matched to a gene: 12. CDR3 length equals 18 residues. The germline CDR1 and CDR2 sequences are SGHTA and FQGNSA. The CDR3 protein is CASSSRDRGVLGNQPQHF. The DNA of the CDR3 is TGTGCCAGCAGCTCCCGGGACAGGGGGGTATTAGGGAATCAGCCCCAGCATTTT.

This clonotype was recorded many times. V usage is TRBV7-2 and J usage is TRBJ1-5, with D hard to call. CDR3 length equals 14 residues. V lost 5 bases, J lost 1 base, and 9 bases lay in between. Germline assignment: CDR1 SGHTA and CDR2 FQGNSA. The CDR3 DNA sequence: TGTGCCAGCAGCCCCGGACGGAGCAATCAGCCCCAGCATTTT. Protein: CASSPGRSNQPQHF. Filled out from reference TRBV7-2 and TRBJ1-5, the complete variable domain reads GAGVSQSPSNKVTEKGKDVELRCDPISGHTALYWYRQSLGQGLEFLIYFQGNSAPDKSGLPSDRFSAERTGGSVSTLTIQRTQQEDSAVYLCASSPGRSNQPQHFGDGTRLSIL.

The V and J genes are TRBV14 and TRBJ1-5, with D unclear. V gave up 1 base and J gave up 7 bases, with 8 bases separating them. The CDR3 extends over 13 amino acids. Germline V CDR1 and CDR2: SGHDN, FVKESK. The CDR3 nucleotides are TGTGCCAGCAGCCAAGGGTACGGCCAGCCCCAGCATTTT. Protein: CASSQGYGQPQHF.

This clonotype was seen many times. This chain connects TRBV7-9 to TRBJ2-7; TRBD1 matches at 7 bases. Germline values: CDR1 SEHNR, CDR2 FQNEAQ (reference sequence). With V trimmed by 0 bases and J by 6 bases, 2 bases remained unmatched. The CDR3 spans 13 residues. CDR3 nucleotide sequence: TGTGCCAGCAGCTTAGCCCCAGGGGGCGAGCAGTACTTC. Its protein product is CASSLAPGGEQYF. Full variable domain (missing parts from reference TRBV7-9 and TRBJ2-7): DTGVSQNPRHKITKRGQNVTFRCDPISEHNRLYWYRQTLGQGPEFLTYFQNEAQLEKSRLLSDRFSAERPKGSFSTLEIQRTEQGDSAMYLCASSLAPGGEQYFGPGTRLTVT.

This clonotype was seen more than once but under ten times. V and J are TRBV30 and TRBJ2-7; D might be TRBD2 (6 bases). V was trimmed by 2 bases and J by 3 bases, leaving 14 bases between them. The germline V gene has CDR1 GTSNPN and CDR2 SVGIG (reference sequence). The CDR3 spans 14 residues. This chain's CDR3 is CAWSLGSGLYEQYF. CDR3 bases: TGTGCCTGGAGTTTGGGTAGCGGCCTCTACGAGCAGTACTTC.

This chain uses TRBV11-2 with TRBJ2-3, with D perhaps matching TRBD2 (6 bases). The CDR3 has 15 amino acids. Trimming left V 3 bases short and J 6 bases short, with 16 bases between. Per germline, CDR1 SGHAT and CDR2 FQNNGV. In nucleotides, the CDR3 is TGTGCCAGCAGCTTCGGACTAATTGTGATGGATACGCAGTATTTT. It is translated as CASSFGLIVMDTQYF.

The chain joins TRBV7-8 to TRBJ1-6; D gene unclear. Trimming took 5 bases from V and 2 from J, leaving 13 bases between them. Per germline, CDR1 SGHVS and CDR2 FQNEAQ. The CDR3 covers 16 residues. CDR3 coding DNA: TGTGCCAGCAGCCAAGGGTCGGCTCCCTATAATTCACCCCTCCACTTT. Amino acid sequence: CASSQGSAPYNSPLHF.

V gene TRBV28 combines with J gene TRBJ2-3; D gene unclear. Trimming removed 3 bases at V and 11 bases at J, with 9 bases between. Germline V gene data show CDR1 as MDHEN and CDR2 as SYDVKM. The CDR3 consists of 11 residues. The CDR3 DNA sequence: TGTGCCAGCAGTTTCCCCTCCGAGCAGTATTTT. Encoded protein: CASSFPSEQYF.

This clonotype showed up just a few times. This chain joins TRBV7-2 and TRBJ2-7; D is uncertain. Trimming cost V 3 bases and J 6 bases, with 12 bases left between them. Looked up from germline, CDR1 is SGHTA and CDR2 is FQGNSA. This CDR3 spans 13 amino acids. The CDR3 sequence: CASSLEYQTEQYF. DNA for the CDR3: TGTGCCAGCAGCTTGGAATATCAGACCGAGCAGTACTTC.

V is TRBV19 and J is TRBJ1-4, with a tentative D call TRBD1 (5 bases). V lost 5 bases, J lost 5 bases, and 12 bases lay in between. CDR1 LNHDA and CDR2 SQIVND come from the germline V gene (reference sequence). The CDR3 extends over 14 amino acids. CDR3 nucleotide sequence: TGTGCCAGTAGTGCGGCAGAGGGGAATGAAAAACTGTTTTTT. As protein: CASSAAEGNEKLFF.

This chain links TRBV27 with TRBJ1-6; possibly TRBD1 for D (5 bases). The ends were cut back, 5 bases at V and 0 bases at J, with 20 bases in the middle. Germline CDR1 and CDR2: MNHEY and SMNVEV (reference sequence). The CDR3 has 19 residues. Here the CDR3 DNA reads TGTGCCAGCAGTCCCCGCGAGCCGAACAGGAGCTCCTATAATTCACCCCTCCACTTT. Protein product: CASSPREPNRSSYNSPLHF.

This chain connects TRBV12-3 or TRBV12-4 to TRBJ1-1; D not resolved. The CDR3 is made up of 14 amino acids. Trimming took 7 bases from V and 7 from J, leaving 19 bases between them. As DNA, the CDR3 is TGTGCCAGCACTCAGACCGGGCGAATTTATGAAGCTTTCTTT. Amino acids: CASTQTGRIYEAFF.

This clonotype was recorded at least ten times. This rearrangement joins TRBV7-8 to TRBJ2-1; possible D gene TRBD1, 6 bases. V gave up 1 base and J gave up 7 bases, with 14 bases separating them. Looked up from germline, CDR1 is SGHVS and CDR2 is FQNEAQ. This CDR3 has 15 residues. DNA of the CDR3: TGTGCCAGCAGCTTAGTGGCCGACAGGAGGAATGAGCAGTTCTTC. Residues: CASSLVADRRNEQFF.

The rearrangement uses TRBV5-5 and TRBJ2-7; D possibly corresponds to TRBD2 (7 bases). There are 13 residues in the CDR3. CDR1 and CDR2 (germline): SGHKS, YYEKEE (reference sequence). Deletions cut 5 bases from V and 3 bases from J, with 12 bases between. CDR3 protein: CASSGGAIYEQYF. In DNA, the CDR3 is TGTGCCAGCAGTGGGGGGGCGATCTACGAGCAGTACTTC.

V and J are TRBV2 and TRBJ2-1, with TRBD2 matching 10 bases. V lost 4 bases, J lost 5 bases, and 5 bases stayed unmatched. Per the germline V gene, CDR1 is SNHLY and CDR2 is FYNNEI. CDR3 length: 15 amino acids. This CDR3 is CASSGGTSVHNEQFF. Here the CDR3 DNA reads TGTGCCAGCAGTGGGGGGACTAGCGTACACAATGAGCAGTTCTTC.

This clonotype was counted a single time. CDR3 DNA: TGCAGTGCTAGAGAGGGGGTTTTACAAGAGACCCAGTACTTC. The encoded protein is CSAREGVLQETQYF. The chain links TRBV20-1 to TRBJ2-5; D possibly matches TRBD1 or TRBD2 (5 bases each). From germline, CDR1 is DFQATT and CDR2 SNEGSKA (reference sequence). The germline V and J ends were trimmed by 0 bases and 2 bases, with 10 bases remaining between them. The CDR3 loop spans 14 amino acids.

This chain joins TRBV5-4 and TRBJ2-7, with a possible D match to TRBD2 (5 bases). Looked up from germline, CDR1 is SGHNT and CDR2 is YYREEE (reference sequence). Trimming stripped 0 bases from V and 2 bases from J, with 12 bases between. CDR3 length: 15 amino acids. CDR3 residues: CASSLGGRLPYEQYF. The CDR3 region has the DNA TGTGCCAGCAGCTTGGGTGGGAGACTCCCCTACGAGCAGTACTTC.

Only a few counts were recorded for this clonotype. The J gene is TRBJ2-7, the V gene TRBV11-1, with TRBD1 identical over 12 bases. The CDR3 runs 14 residues. V shed 4 bases, J shed 7 bases, and the junction held 5 bases outside the gene matches. Germline V CDR1 and CDR2: SGHAT, FQDESV (reference sequence). The CDR3 protein is CASSSGTGGREQYF. The CDR3 DNA sequence: TGTGCCAGCAGCTCCGGGACAGGGGGCAGAGAGCAGTACTTC.

A single count supports this clonotype. Here the CDR3 reads CATSSLSGSNEQFF. The CDR3, as DNA: TGTGCCACCAGCTCACTAAGCGGGAGCAATGAGCAGTTCTTC. This chain links TRBV15 with TRBJ2-1, with 8 bases matching TRBD2. CDR1 LNHNV and CDR2 YYDKDF come from the germline V gene (reference sequence). V was pared by 5 bases and J by 6 bases, with 6 bases of the junction left unmatched. This CDR3 has 14 amino acids.

This chain uses TRBV27 with TRBJ2-5, with D possibly being TRBD2 (5 bases). Germline V gene sequence: CDR1 MNHEY, CDR2 SMNVEV (reference sequence). The CDR3 totals 14 residues. The V gene lost 2 bases and the J gene lost 2 bases, with 9 bases spanning the gap. The CDR3 DNA reads as TGTGCCAGCAGTTTACGGGGATTTCAAGAGACCCAGTACTTC. Its translation is CASSLRGFQETQYF.

This clonotype showed up many times. The chain couples TRBV7-2 to TRBJ2-3, with D tentatively TRBD1 or TRBD2 (5 bases each). The germline V gene encodes CDR1 SGHTA and CDR2 FQGNSA. The CDR3 spans 13 residues. The V end lost 1 base, the J end lost 14 bases, and 16 bases lay between the germline ends. In DNA form, the CDR3 reads TGTGCCAGCAGCTTAGGCGTGGGACCCGCCGCGTATTTT. It encodes CASSLGVGPAAYF.

The chain employs TRBV5-1 and TRBJ1-1, with TRBD1 matching over 9 bases. CDR1 is SGHRS and CDR2 is YFSETQ in the germline V gene. Germline trimming cut 2 bases from V and 2 bases from J; bases unmatched to any gene: 7. CDR3 length: 16 amino acids. The CDR3 here is CASSFTGTGPNTEAFF. The CDR3 DNA follows: TGCGCCAGCAGCTTCACCGGGACAGGGCCTAACACTGAAGCTTTCTTT.

A few counts support this clonotype. CDR3: CASSQGLGGNYGYTF. In nucleotides, the CDR3 is TGTGCCAGCAGCCAAGGTCTCGGGGGGAACTATGGCTACACCTTC. The rearrangement links TRBV3-1 to TRBJ1-2; the D gene is possibly TRBD1 (5 bases). Trimming took off 1 base at V and 2 bases at J, with 11 bases between the two ends. The CDR3 has 15 residues. Germline V CDR1 and CDR2: LGHDT, YNNKEL (reference sequence).

About this clonotype: Since no conserved phenylalanine or tryptophan closes the CDR3, a read error is the likely cause. The rearrangement links TRBV7-9 to TRBJ2-3; D tentatively reads TRBD1 or TRBD2 (5 bases each). V was trimmed by 0 bases and J by 2 bases, leaving 12 bases between them. Germline V gene lookup returns CDR1 SEHNR and CDR2 FQNEAQ (reference sequence). There are 16 residues in the CDR3. CDR3 nucleotides: TGTGCCAGCAGCTTAGCCCGGGACGGGTCCACAGATACGCAGTATTTG. This translates into CASSLARDGSTDTQYL.